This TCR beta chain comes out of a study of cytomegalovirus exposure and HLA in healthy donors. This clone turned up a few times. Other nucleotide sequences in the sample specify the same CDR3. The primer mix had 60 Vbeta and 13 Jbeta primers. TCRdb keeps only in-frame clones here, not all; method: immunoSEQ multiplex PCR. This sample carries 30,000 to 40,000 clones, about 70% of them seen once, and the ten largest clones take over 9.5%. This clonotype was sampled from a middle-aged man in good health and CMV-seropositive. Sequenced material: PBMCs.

The CDR3 nucleotides are TGTGCCAGCAGCCAAGAATCCGGCTCTGGGGCCAACGTCCTGACTTTC. Protein: CASSQESGSGANVLTF. The chain links TRBV4-2 to TRBJ2-6; no firm D call. From germline, CDR1 is LGHNA and CDR2 YNFKEQ. The V end lost 0 bases, the J end lost 0 bases, and 6 bases lay between the germline ends. The CDR3 covers 16 residues.